The sequence of this TCR beta chain was determined in a study of lymphopenia after photon versus proton radiotherapy. Germline CDR1 is SGDLS and CDR2 is YYNGEE. V dropped 4 bases and J dropped 6 bases, with 16 bases sitting between them. This CDR3 has 15 amino acids. Sequencing used immunoSEQ multiplex PCR; TCRdb keeps in-frame clones, though not all of them. This table holds tens of thousands of clones, approximately 85% found once. This rearrangement joins TRBV9 to TRBJ1-4; D is perhaps TRBD1 (6 bases). This sequence originates from a man in his forties with gastric cancer. The specimen comprised peripheral blood, sampled from a patient treated with photon-based radiotherapy. The CDR3 sequence is CASSPGRGNDEKLFF. Here the CDR3 DNA reads TGTGCCAGCAGCCCAGGGAGGGGGAACGATGAAAAACTGTTTTTT. Supplemented by reference TRBV9 and TRBJ1-4, the full variable domain reads DSGVTQTPKHLITATGQRVTLRCSPRSGDLSVYWYQQSLDQGLQFLIQYYNGEERAKGNILERFSAQQFPDLHSELNLSSLELGDSALYFCASSPGRGNDEKLFFGSGTQLSVL.